This TCR beta chain was found in a study of tumor-infiltrating lymphocytes in localized non-small cell lung cancer. Study information: From each patient, both tumor and uninvolved lung, non-adjacent to tumor, were sampled.

Overall study results and limits: Immunotypes IM1 and IM2 had similar TCR-derived T-cell fractions.

The V gene lost 4 bases and the J gene lost 3 bases, with 6 bases spanning the gap. In germline, CDR1 is MNHEY, CDR2 SVGAGI. The CDR3 is 13 amino acids. This clone was seen a handful of times. Its specificity is not known. Generated by immunoSEQ multiplex PCR, the TCRdb table keeps only in-frame clones and is missing some. The sample holds about 13,000 clones, approximately 81% seen once. J is TRBJ2-2 and V is TRBV6-5; no definite D call. This TCR was sampled from a human donor with non-small cell lung cancer. The sample was uninvolved lung tissue not adjacent to the tumor. The CDR3 DNA reads TGTGCCAGCAGTTTCCAAGACACCGGGGAGCTGTTTTTT. Protein product: CASSFQDTGELFF.